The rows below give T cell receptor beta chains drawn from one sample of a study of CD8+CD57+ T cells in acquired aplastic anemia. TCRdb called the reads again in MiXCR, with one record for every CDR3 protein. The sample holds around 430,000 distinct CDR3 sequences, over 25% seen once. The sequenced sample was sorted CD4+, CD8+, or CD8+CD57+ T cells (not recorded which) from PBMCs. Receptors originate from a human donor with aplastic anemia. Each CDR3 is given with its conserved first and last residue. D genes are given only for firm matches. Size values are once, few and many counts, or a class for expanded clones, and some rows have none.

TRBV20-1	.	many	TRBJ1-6	TGCAGTGCTTCGCCTACACCCAATTCACCCCTCCACTTT	CSASPTPNSPLHF
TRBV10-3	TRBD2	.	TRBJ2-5	TGTGCCATCAAGTCGGAGACTAGCGGGGGGGACTCACAAGAGACCCAGTACTTC	CAIKSETSGGDSQETQYF
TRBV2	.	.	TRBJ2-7	TGTGCCAGCAGTGAAGGGACGGAGCAATCCTACGAGCAGTACTTC	CASSEGTEQSYEQYF
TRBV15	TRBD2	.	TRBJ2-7	TGTGCCACAGCGGGGGGGCCCCACGAGCAGTACTTC	CATAGGPHEQYF
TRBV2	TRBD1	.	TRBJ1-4	TGTGCCAGCCAGGACAGGGTATCATCCCCGAATGAAAAACTGTTTTTT	CASQDRVSSPNEKLFF
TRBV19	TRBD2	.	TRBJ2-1	TGTGCCAGTCTATCGGAGCGGGGGAACTATGAGCAGTTCTTC	CASLSERGNYEQFF
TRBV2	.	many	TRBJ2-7	TGTGCCAGCAGTGACTTTGTAGGGTTTGCCTACGAGCAGTACTTC	CASSDFVGFAYEQYF
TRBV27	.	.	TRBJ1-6	TGTGCCACCGACGGCTCGGAGTATAATTCACCCCTCCACTTT	CATDGSEYNSPLHF
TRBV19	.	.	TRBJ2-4	TGTGCCAGTAGTACTTTACAGGGAGGGACTCGTGTATCAGCCAAAAACATTCAGTACTTC	CASSTLQGGTRVSAKNIQYF
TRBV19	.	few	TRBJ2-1	TGTGCCAGCCATGGAAAGGCATCCTACAATGAGCAGTTCTTC	CASHGKASYNEQFF
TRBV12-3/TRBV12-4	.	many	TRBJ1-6	TGTGCCAGCACCCCACAGGATAATTCACCCCTCCACTTT	CASTPQDNSPLHF
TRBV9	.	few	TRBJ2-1	TGTGCCAGCAGCGTAGATCAGATCAATGAGCAGTTCTTC	CASSVDQINEQFF
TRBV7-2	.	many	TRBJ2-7	TGTGCCAGCAGCTCGACTAGTAACGGCTACGAGCAGTACTTC	CASSSTSNGYEQYF
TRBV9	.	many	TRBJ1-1	TGTGCCAGCAGCGTCGGGTCCAACACTGAAGCTTTCTTT	CASSVGSNTEAFF
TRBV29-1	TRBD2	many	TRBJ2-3	TGCAGCGTTGGAGACCCTAGCGGGGTCACAGATACGCAGTATTTT	CSVGDPSGVTDTQYF
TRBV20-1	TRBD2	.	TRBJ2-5	TGCAGTGCGGATTCTGGACTAGCGGGGCCCATCGAGACCCAGTACTTC	CSADSGLAGPIETQYF
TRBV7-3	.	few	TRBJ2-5	TGTGCCAGCAGTCGCCAGGGGTCAATCAAAGAGACCCAGTACTTC	CASSRQGSIKETQYF